The present TCR beta chain was sequenced within a study of identical twins. One entry per CDR3 protein results from TCRdb running MiXCR on the 5' RACE reads. The sample has more than 350,000 distinct CDR3 sequences; 8.5% to 10% are singletons. Healthy Caucasian individuals made up all the donors. CDR1 is MNHEY and CDR2 is SMNVEV in the germline V gene (reference sequence). This CDR3 comprises 13 residues. Trimming shortened V by 7 bases and J by 3 bases, and 9 bases separated the two germline ends. The receptor comes from a woman between 50 and 59 years old in good health. Sequencing was carried out using naive T cells sorted from blood. The chain couples TRBV27 to TRBJ2-2; no reliable D call. DNA for the CDR3: TGTGCCAGCAAGCAGCAGTACACCGGGGAGCTGTTTTTT. It yields the protein CASKQQYTGELFF.